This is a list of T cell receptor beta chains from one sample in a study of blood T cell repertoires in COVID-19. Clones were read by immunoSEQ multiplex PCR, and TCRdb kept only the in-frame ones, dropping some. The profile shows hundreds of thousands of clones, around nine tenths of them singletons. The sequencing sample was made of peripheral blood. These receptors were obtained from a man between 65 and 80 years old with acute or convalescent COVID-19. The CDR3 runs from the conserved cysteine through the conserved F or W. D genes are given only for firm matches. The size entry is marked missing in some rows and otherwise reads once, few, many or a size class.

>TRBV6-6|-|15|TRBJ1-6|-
CASSYGRAINSPLHF
TGTGCCAGCAGTTACGGCAGGGCGATTAATTCACCCCTCCACTTT
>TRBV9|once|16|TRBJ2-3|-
CASSEWGQGTTDTQYF
TGTGCCAGCAGCGAGTGGGGGCAGGGAACCACAGATACGCAGTATTTT
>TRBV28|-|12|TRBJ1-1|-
CASTSGNTEAFF
TGTGCCAGCACATCCGGGAACACTGAAGCTTTCTTT
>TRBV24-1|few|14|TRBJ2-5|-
CATSDPTGRETQYF
TGTGCCACCAGTGACCCGACAGGGAGGGAGACCCAGTACTTC
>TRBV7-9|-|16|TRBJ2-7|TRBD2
CASSSITSGGVDEQYF
TGTGCCAGCAGCTCCATTACTAGCGGGGGGGTGGACGAGCAGTACTTC
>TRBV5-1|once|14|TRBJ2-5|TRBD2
CASVGTSGRETQYF
TGCGCCAGCGTTGGGACTAGCGGGAGAGAGACCCAGTACTTC
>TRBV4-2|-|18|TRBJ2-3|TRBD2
CASSQEQSGRRIIDTQYF
TGTGCCAGCAGCCAAGAGCAGAGCGGGAGACGTATCATCGATACGCAGTATTTT
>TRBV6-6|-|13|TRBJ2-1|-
CASSTSSYNEQFF
TGTGCCAGCAGCACTAGCTCCTACAATGAGCAGTTCTTC
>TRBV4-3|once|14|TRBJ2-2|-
CASSQVAGAGELFF
TGCGCCAGCAGCCAAGTGGCAGGGGCCGGGGAGCTGTTTTTT
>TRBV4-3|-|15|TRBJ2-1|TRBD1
CASSQGTGGSYEQFF
TGCGCCAGCAGCCAAGGGACAGGGGGGAGCTATGAGCAGTTCTTC
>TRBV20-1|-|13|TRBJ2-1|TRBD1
CSASFHRGNEQFF
TGCAGTGCTAGTTTTCACAGGGGAAATGAGCAGTTCTTC
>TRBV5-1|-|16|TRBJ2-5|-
CASSLLSGSPKETQYF
TGCGCCAGCAGCTTGTTGTCCGGTAGCCCCAAAGAGACCCAGTACTTC
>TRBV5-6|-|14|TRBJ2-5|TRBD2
CASLADRSRETQYF
TGTGCCAGCCTAGCGGACCGGAGTAGGGAGACCCAGTACTTC
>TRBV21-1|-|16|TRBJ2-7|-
CASSEWDSLVAYEQYF
TGTGCCAGCAGCGAATGGGACAGCCTCGTCGCCTACGAGCAGTACTTC
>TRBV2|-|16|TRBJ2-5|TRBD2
CASSGSAGGHRETQYF
TGTGCCAGCAGTGGGTCTGCGGGGGGGCATCGGGAGACCCAGTACTTC
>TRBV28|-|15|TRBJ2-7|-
CASSRQSAGTYEQYF
TGTGCCAGCAGCCGACAGTCGGCAGGGACCTACGAGCAGTACTTC
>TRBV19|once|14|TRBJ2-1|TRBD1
CASSTSGQGAGKFF
TGTGCCAGTAGTACATCGGGACAGGGGGCTGGAAAGTTCTTC
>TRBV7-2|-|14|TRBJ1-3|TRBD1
CASRLGTAGNTIYF
TGTGCCAGCAGACTCGGGACAGCTGGAAACACCATATATTTT
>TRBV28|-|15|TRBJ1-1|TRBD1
CASRLQGPGNTEAFF
TGTGCCAGCAGGCTACAGGGGCCAGGGAACACTGAAGCTTTCTTT
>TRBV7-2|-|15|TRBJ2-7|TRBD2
CASSLELAGGGEQYF
TGTGCCAGCAGCTTGGAATTAGCGGGGGGTGGCGAGCAGTACTTC
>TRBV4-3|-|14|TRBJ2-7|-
CASSLGGGGYEQYF
TGCGCCAGCAGCCTCGGGGGAGGGGGCTACGAGCAGTACTTC
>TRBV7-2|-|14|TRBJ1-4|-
CASSLPGTNEKLFF
TGTGCCAGCAGCTTACCGGGAACTAATGAAAAACTGTTTTTT
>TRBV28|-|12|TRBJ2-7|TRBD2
CASHERGREQYF
TGTGCCTCGCATGAGCGGGGGCGCGAGCAGTACTTC
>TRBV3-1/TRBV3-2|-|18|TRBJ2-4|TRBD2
CASSQDIAGLVAKNIQYF
TGTGCCAGCAGCCAAGATATAGCGGGGCTGGTAGCCAAAAACATTCAGTACTTC
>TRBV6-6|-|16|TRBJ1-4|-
CASNKAVLGANEKLFF
TGTGCCAGCAACAAGGCGGTATTAGGAGCTAATGAAAAACTGTTTTTT
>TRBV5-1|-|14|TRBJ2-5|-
CASSPGLGEETQYF
TGCGCCAGCAGCCCGGGGTTGGGTGAAGAGACCCAGTACTTC
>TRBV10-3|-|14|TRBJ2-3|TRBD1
CATRLAGGQDTQYF
TGTGCCACCAGGCTGGCAGGGGGCCAAGATACGCAGTATTTT
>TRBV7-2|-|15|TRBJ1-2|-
CASSLDPGGGYGYTF
TGTGCCAGCAGCTTAGATCCGGGGGGCGGCTATGGCTACACCTTC
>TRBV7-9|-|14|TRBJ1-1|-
CASSLGQEEGEAFF
TGTGCCAGCAGCTTAGGGCAGGAGGAGGGTGAAGCTTTCTTT
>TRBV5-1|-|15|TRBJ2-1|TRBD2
CASIFGTSGYNEQFF
TGCGCCAGCATATTTGGGACTAGCGGTTACAATGAGCAGTTCTTC
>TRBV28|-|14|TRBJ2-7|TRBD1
CASSLTGAIYEQYF
TGTGCCAGCAGTTTGACAGGGGCAATCTACGAGCAGTACTTC
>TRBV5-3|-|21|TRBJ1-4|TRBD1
CARSLFYRPTGGEGLREKLFF
TGTGCCAGAAGCTTGTTTTATCGGCCGACAGGGGGCGAGGGATTAAGGGAAAAACTGTTTTTT
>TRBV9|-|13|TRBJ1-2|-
CASSVLTVGGYTF
TGTGCCAGCAGCGTCCTAACCGTTGGTGGCTACACCTTC
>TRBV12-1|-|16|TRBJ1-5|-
CASSFGQGPSNQPQHF
TGTGCCAGCAGCTTCGGACAGGGCCCCAGCAATCAGCCCCAGCATTTT
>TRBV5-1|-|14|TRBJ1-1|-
CASSSQQGDTEAFF
TGCGCCAGCAGCAGCCAACAGGGAGACACTGAAGCTTTCTTT
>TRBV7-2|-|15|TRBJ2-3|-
CASSLGFRGADTQYF
TGTGCCAGCAGCTTAGGGTTCAGGGGGGCAGATACGCAGTATTTT
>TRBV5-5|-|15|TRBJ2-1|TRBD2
CASSPPPGLATEQFF
TGTGCCAGCAGCCCTCCCCCGGGACTAGCTACTGAGCAGTTCTTC
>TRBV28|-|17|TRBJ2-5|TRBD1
CASSWGTGEGVEETQYF
TGTGCCAGCAGTTGGGGGACAGGGGAAGGGGTGGAAGAGACCCAGTACTTC
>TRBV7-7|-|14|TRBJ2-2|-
CASSLESNTGELFF
TGTGCCAGCAGCCTAGAGAGTAACACCGGGGAGCTGTTTTTT
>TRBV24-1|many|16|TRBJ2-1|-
CATSRRGELGLGEQFF
TGTGCCACCAGCCGGAGGGGCGAATTGGGGCTGGGTGAGCAGTTCTTC
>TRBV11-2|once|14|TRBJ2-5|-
CASSKIGGEETQYF
TGTGCCAGCAGTAAGATAGGGGGGGAGGAGACCCAGTACTTC
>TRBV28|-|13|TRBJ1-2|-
CASRRGGNYGYTF
TGTGCCAGTCGGCGGGGTGGGAACTATGGCTACACCTTC